The source of this T cell receptor beta chain is a study of T cell changes during pregnancy in multiple sclerosis. The data were produced by immunoSEQ multiplex PCR, yet TCRdb's version contains in-frame clones alone and is incomplete. The sample includes around 80,000 clones, roughly 96% of them seen just once. This CDR3 has 15 residues. With 6 bases removed from V and 2 bases from J, the gap between germline ends came to 14 bases. Germline V CDR1 and CDR2: LNHDA, SQIVND (reference sequence). The V call is TRBV19, the J call TRBJ1-5, with D unclear. This receptor was obtained from a female donor with multiple sclerosis, enrolled in a pregnancy study. The input for sequencing was peripheral blood, taken in the second trimester of pregnancy. CDR3: CASSSQVYGNQPQHF. The CDR3 nucleotides read TGTGCCAGTAGCTCCCAGGTCTACGGCAATCAGCCCCAGCATTTT. Using reference TRBV19 and TRBJ1-5 for the parts outside the CDR3, the full variable domain is DGGITQSPKYLFRKEGQNVTLSCEQNLNHDAMYWYRQDPGQGLRLIYYSQIVNDFQKGDIAEGYSVSREKKESFPLTVTSAQKNPTAFYLCASSSQVYGNQPQHFGDGTRLSIL.